The sequence of this T cell receptor beta chain was determined in a study of blood T cell repertoires in COVID-19. The overall study: Samples came from the United States, Italy and Spain, spanning acute and convalescent COVID-19. The analysed material was cDNA or gDNA that came from T cells, B-cell-depleted T cells, or PBMCs.

Patients from Seattle were sampled longitudinally, starting during active infection. A word on this clone: This same CDR3 is encoded by further DNA sequences in the sample.

Methods used by the authors: Reference gene primer amplification gave estimated nucleated cell counts. TCRdb's copy holds only in-frame clones and misses some; the assay was immunoSEQ multiplex PCR. V, J and clone size are taken as reported in that table, and D and trimming were inferred from the DNA itself. The table lists over 450,000 clones, about 89% of them singletons. V was trimmed by 1 base and J by 5 bases, leaving 8 bases between them. CDR3 length: 13 residues. CDR1 is LGHDT, CDR2 YNNKEL, per germline (reference sequence). Sequencing was done on a sample of peripheral blood. The TCR sequence derives from a woman between 45 and 65 years old with COVID-19, enrolled during active disease. The V call is TRBV3-1 (or the pseudogene TRBV3-2), the J call TRBJ1-1, with D unresolved. CDR3 in amino acids: CASSQGGGTEAFF. The DNA of the CDR3 is TGTGCCAGCAGCCAAGGGGGAGGGACTGAAGCTTTCTTT.